These 32 T cell receptor beta chains originate from one sample sequenced in a study of cytomegalovirus exposure and HLA in healthy donors. Amplification used 60 Vbeta primers and 13 Jbeta primers. Generated by immunoSEQ multiplex PCR, the TCRdb table keeps only in-frame clones and is missing some. The repertoire holds 120,000 or so clones, over 65% seen once, with roughly 6% in the top ten. The sequenced material came from PBMCs. The receptors originated from a woman aged 40 to 50 in good health and CMV-seronegative.

The genes are TRBV13 and TRBJ2-7; tentatively, D is TRBD1 (6 bases). The CDR3 is made up of 16 amino acids. Trimming took off 4 bases at V and 3 bases at J, with 19 bases between the two ends. Per the germline V gene, CDR1 is PRHDT and CDR2 is FYEKMQ (reference sequence). CDR3 amino acids: CASSYMPGQLGYEQYF. The CDR3 DNA sequence: TGTGCCAGCAGCTATATGCCGGGACAACTAGGCTACGAGCAGTACTTC.

This clone was recorded only once. The V call is TRBV9, the J call TRBJ2-7; TRBD1 matches at 8 bases. Germline CDR1 reads SGDLS; CDR2 reads YYNGEE. The CDR3 totals 14 residues. The junction had 7 bases not matched to a gene; V was cut back by 4 bases and J by 4 bases. The CDR3 protein is CASSPSGQGYEQYF. The CDR3, as DNA: TGTGCCAGCAGCCCATCCGGACAGGGATACGAGCAGTACTTC.

The rearrangement joins TRBV14 to TRBJ2-7; 8 bases are shared with TRBD1. The CDR3 length is 15 residues. Germline V gives CDR1 SGHDN, CDR2 FVKESK. Germline trimming cut 5 bases from V and 2 bases from J; bases unmatched to any gene: 8. The CDR3 region has the DNA TGTGCCAGCAGCTGGACAGGGATTAGGGCCTACGAGCAGTACTTC. Translation: CASSWTGIRAYEQYF.

This clone has just one count. The rearrangement uses TRBV7-2 and TRBJ2-3, with 7 nucleotides matching TRBD1. The CDR3 totals 14 residues. Germline loops: CDR1 SGHTA, CDR2 FQGNSA. Unmatched junction bases numbered 4, after V lost 3 bases and J lost 4 bases. The CDR3 here is CASSFRQGPDTQYF. DNA of the CDR3: TGTGCCAGCAGCTTTCGACAGGGACCAGATACGCAGTATTTT. The full variable domain, in which reference TRBV7-2 and TRBJ2-3 provide the parts outside the CDR3, is GAGVSQSPSNKVTEKGKDVELRCDPISGHTALYWYRQSLGQGLEFLIYFQGNSAPDKSGLPSDRFSAERTGGSVSTLTIQRTQQEDSAVYLCASSFRQGPDTQYFGPGTRLTVL.

The chain is built from TRBV7-2 and TRBJ1-3; 8 bases are a match to TRBD1. The CDR3 has 17 amino acids. The germline CDR1 and CDR2 sequences are SGHTA and FQGNSA. V lost 3 bases, J lost 0 bases, and 7 bases stayed unmatched. CDR3 coding DNA: TGTGCCAGCAGCTTTGGAGGACAGGGTGGCTCTGGAAACACCATATATTTT. Translation gives CASSFGGQGGSGNTIYF.

The rearrangement uses TRBV28 and TRBJ1-1; D not certain. V lost 6 bases, J lost 0 bases, and 11 bases lay in between. The CDR3 length is 14 residues. Looked up from germline, CDR1 is MDHEN and CDR2 is SYDVKM. The CDR3, as DNA: TGTGCCAGCAGCCTCCCTTCGTTGAACACTGAAGCTTTCTTT. Its translation is CASSLPSLNTEAFF.

The V gene is TRBV27, the J gene TRBJ1-2; TRBD1 aligns across 7 bases. The CDR3 contains 14 residues. Germline CDR1 and CDR2: MNHEY and SMNVEV (reference sequence). Trimming cost V 7 bases and J 7 bases; bases outside gene matches: 12. DNA of the CDR3: TGTGCCAGCACGGGGAGGAGGGGGCTCCCTGGCTACACCTTC. It codes for CASTGRRGLPGYTF.

J is TRBJ2-7 and V is TRBV6-1; D is unclear. The CDR3 length is 12 residues. Germline V gene lookup returns CDR1 MNHNS and CDR2 SASEGT. Deletions cut 11 bases from V and 0 bases from J, with 11 bases between. CDR3 loop: CAVRVSSYEQYF. In nucleotides, the CDR3 is TGTGCCGTCCGGGTCAGCTCCTACGAGCAGTACTTC.

The chain is built from TRBV29-1 and TRBJ2-6; D is possibly TRBD2 (5 bases). The germline V and J ends were trimmed by 6 bases and 2 bases, with 11 bases remaining between them. CDR1 and CDR2 (germline): SQVTM, ANQGSEA. This CDR3 contains 14 residues. The chain's CDR3 is CSVGTRAGANVLTF. CDR3 bases: TGCAGCGTAGGCACTAGAGCTGGGGCCAACGTCCTGACTTTC.

The chain's CDR3 is CASRPAVAGNEQFF. CDR3 DNA sequence: TGTGCCAGCAGACCAGCGGTAGCGGGCAATGAGCAGTTCTTC. The chain uses TRBV2 and TRBJ2-1; TRBD2 matches 7 bases. CDR3 length: 14 amino acids. J was trimmed by 6 bases and V by 6 bases; bases with no gene match: 8. Germline V lookup: CDR1 SNHLY, CDR2 FYNNEI.

In regard to this clone: Other DNA variants within this sample encode the same CDR3. The chain is built from TRBV5-1 and TRBJ2-5; 9 positions agree with TRBD1. Germline V CDR1 and CDR2: SGHRS, YFSETQ. V lost 2 bases, J lost 5 bases, and 4 bases stayed unmatched. This CDR3 contains 14 residues. This CDR3 reads CASSLQGAGETQYF. The CDR3 DNA sequence: TGCGCCAGCAGCTTACAGGGGGCAGGTGAGACCCAGTACTTC.

In the case of this clone: Compared with germline, one end of the junction differs, possibly owing to a read error. This chain joins TRBV13 and TRBJ1-1, with TRBD1 matching over 8 bases. The CDR3 spans 13 residues. From germline, CDR1 is PRHDT and CDR2 FYEKMQ (reference sequence). CDR3 bases: TGTGCCAGCAGCGTAGGACAGGGACCTGAAGCTTTCTTT. This encodes CASSVGQGPEAFF.

This rearrangement joins TRBV18 to TRBJ2-2; a possible D gene is TRBD2 (5 bases). V dropped 1 base and J dropped 11 bases, with 17 bases sitting between them. CDR3 length equals 15 residues. Germline V CDR1 and CDR2: KGHSH, LQKENI. This CDR3 is CASSPQEARTPELFF. CDR3 DNA: TGTGCCAGCTCACCACAGGAGGCCCGGACTCCAGAGCTGTTTTTT.

The chain is built from TRBV7-3 and TRBJ2-5; D remains ambiguous. With the DNA end fitting TRBJ2-7 better, the J assignment may be wrong. This CDR3 has 13 residues. Germline V gives CDR1 SGHTA, CDR2 FQGTGA. DNA of the CDR3: TGTGCCAGCAGCCCACGCCCTTCCTACGAGCAGTACTTC. Translation: CASSPRPSYEQYF.

The CDR3 nucleotides are TGTGCCATATCCTTAGGACAGGGTAGGAGTAAGGGGATCAATCAGCCCCAGCATTTT. Protein sequence: CAISLGQGRSKGINQPQHF. The chain couples TRBV28 to TRBJ1-5; 8 bases map to TRBD1. CDR1 and CDR2 from the germline V gene are MDHEN and SYDVKM. V gave up 10 bases and J gave up 3 bases; unmatched junction bases: 23. This CDR3 is built from 19 residues.

The rearrangement joins TRBV6-1 to TRBJ2-7; 8 bases are shared with TRBD1. Germline V lookup: CDR1 MNHNS, CDR2 SASEGT. CDR3 length: 13 residues. With 8 bases clipped from V and 4 bases from J, the junction kept 7 bases outside the gene matches. In DNA, the CDR3 is TGTGCCAGCGTTAGGGACAGGCTTTACGAGCAGTACTTC. It specifies CASVRDRLYEQYF.

This chain links TRBV18 with TRBJ2-7; 9 nucleotides agree with TRBD1. CDR1 and CDR2 from the germline V gene are KGHSH and LQKENI. The CDR3 sequence is 18 residues long. V shed 1 base, J shed 1 base, and the junction held 11 bases outside the gene matches. CDR3 bases: TGTGCCAGCTCACCACGCGAAAAGGGACAGGGACAATCCTACGAGCAGTACTTC. It codes for CASSPREKGQGQSYEQYF. Based on the CDR3 plus reference TRBV18 and TRBJ2-7, the full variable domain is NAGVMQNPRHLVRRRGQEARLRCSPMKGHSHVYWYRQLPEEGLKFMVYLQKENIIDESGMPKERFSAEFPKEGPSILRIQQVVRGDSAAYFCASSPREKGQGQSYEQYFGPGTRLTVT.

The chain's CDR3 is CASSYIGGAGGYTF. The CDR3 DNA sequence: TGTGCCAGCAGTTATATAGGGGGGGCCGGTGGCTACACCTTC. This chain joins TRBV7-2 and TRBJ1-2; tentative D call: TRBD1 (6 bases). The germline V gene has CDR1 SGHTA and CDR2 FQGNSA. CDR3 length: 14 amino acids. V was shortened by 6 bases and J by 7 bases, with 18 bases between the two germline ends.

This chain links TRBV7-3 with TRBJ2-3, with 7 bases matching TRBD2. The CDR3 extends over 16 amino acids. Per the germline V gene, CDR1 is SGHTA and CDR2 is FQGTGA. With V trimmed by 3 bases and J by 3 bases, 9 bases remained unmatched. The CDR3 protein is CASSLGVAGATDTQYF. In DNA, the CDR3 is TGTGCCAGCAGCTTGGGGGTGGCGGGAGCTACAGATACGCAGTATTTT.

The chain carries TRBV27 and TRBJ1-1; unclear D gene. Germline V CDR1 and CDR2: MNHEY, SMNVEV (reference sequence). This CDR3 has 16 amino acids. Trimming cost V 1 base and J 4 bases, with 16 bases left between them. CDR3 sequence: CASSLYSRGVSTEAFF. The CDR3, as DNA: TGTGCCAGCAGTTTATATTCGCGGGGAGTTAGCACTGAAGCTTTCTTT.

V is TRBV7-9 and J is TRBJ2-5, with TRBD2 identical over 10 bases. The J call could be wrong; TRBJ2-7 is a better fit for the DNA end. The CDR3 extends over 14 amino acids. Per germline, CDR1 SEHNR and CDR2 FQNEAQ (reference sequence). This CDR3 reads CASSLGGLAYEQYF. The CDR3 nucleotides read TGTGCCAGCAGCTTAGGGGGACTAGCGTACGAGCAGTACTTC.

The chain employs TRBV5-4 and TRBJ2-1; D is possibly TRBD2 (8 bases). The CDR3 loop spans 17 amino acids. Germline V CDR1 and CDR2: SGHNT, YYREEE (reference sequence). V lost 5 bases, J lost 1 base, and 19 bases lay in between. The CDR3 loop is CASRPGGSGMSYNEQFF. In nucleotides, the CDR3 is TGTGCCAGCAGGCCAGGGGGTAGCGGGATGTCCTACAATGAGCAGTTCTTC.

V is TRBV15 and J is TRBJ2-1; D possibly corresponds to TRBD1 (7 bases). Germline CDR1 and CDR2: LNHNV and YYDKDF (reference sequence). The CDR3 is 15 residues long. V gave up 0 bases and J gave up 8 bases, with 14 bases separating them. The DNA for the CDR3 is TGTGCCACCAGCAGAGATCGGACAGGAGGGCATGAGCAGTTCTTC. Amino acids: CATSRDRTGGHEQFF.

The rearrangement joins TRBV11-2 to TRBJ1-1, with D possibly TRBD1 on 5 matching bases. Deletions cut 2 bases from V and 1 base from J, with 20 bases between. Germline values: CDR1 SGHAT, CDR2 FQNNGV. This CDR3 contains 18 residues. CDR3 loop: CASSLLRGVRGTNTEAFF. The CDR3 DNA follows: TGTGCCAGCAGCTTACTTCGGGGGGTACGCGGTACGAACACTGAAGCTTTCTTT.

This clone was seen once. The genes are TRBV4-1 and TRBJ2-7; 7 nucleotides agree with TRBD2. The length of the CDR3 is 17 residues. CDR1 is MGHRA and CDR2 is YSYEKL in the germline V gene. J was trimmed by 3 bases and V by 5 bases; bases with no gene match: 16. The CDR3 DNA is TGCGCCAGCAGCGCCCCCGGGGGGAAAGGTGTTTACTACGAGCAGTACTTC. Encoded protein: CASSAPGGKGVYYEQYF.

Judged by abundance, this clone is medium-sized (0.01 to 0.1%). The chain uses TRBV5-1 and TRBJ2-7, with a weak D call TRBD1 (6 bases). Trimming shortened V by 3 bases and J by 2 bases, and 9 bases separated the two germline ends. The germline V gene encodes CDR1 SGHRS and CDR2 YFSETQ. CDR3 length: 13 residues. The DNA for the CDR3 is TGCGCCAGCAGCTGGGACAAGCCCTACGAGCAGTACTTC. This encodes CASSWDKPYEQYF.

As concerns this clone: The same CDR3 is also encoded by other DNA sequences in this sample. V is TRBV6-1 and J is TRBJ2-7; possibly TRBD1 for D (5 bases). This CDR3 is 14 amino acids long. Germline V gene sequence: CDR1 MNHNS, CDR2 SASEGT. The V end lost 3 bases, the J end lost 2 bases, and 11 bases lay between the germline ends. Here the CDR3 DNA reads TGTGCCAGCAGTGATTGGGGCAGAGCCTACGAGCAGTACTTC. This translates into CASSDWGRAYEQYF.

V gene TRBV4-1 combines with J gene TRBJ2-7; TRBD2 matches at 9 bases. This CDR3 contains 14 residues. Germline V gives CDR1 MGHRA, CDR2 YSYEKL. With V trimmed by 5 bases and J by 2 bases, 4 bases remained unmatched. CDR3 sequence reads: CASSVRGGPYEQYF. The CDR3 nucleotides read TGCGCCAGCAGCGTGCGGGGGGGGCCCTACGAGCAGTACTTC.

This sequence joins TRBV10-1 and TRBJ2-5; no firm D call. The ends were cut back, 0 bases at V and 4 bases at J, with 6 bases in the middle. The germline V gene has CDR1 WNHNN and CDR2 SYGVQD (reference sequence). CDR3 length equals 13 residues. The CDR3 DNA reads TGCGCCAGCAGTGAGTCGACGGGAGAGACCCAGTACTTC. Its translation is CASSESTGETQYF.

On this clone itself: The junction departs from germline at one end; a sequencing error may be responsible. V gene TRBV7-9 combines with J gene TRBJ1-3; a weak D match, TRBD1 (5 bases). Per the germline V gene, CDR1 is SEHNR and CDR2 is FQNEAQ (reference sequence). This CDR3 is 13 amino acids long. The CDR3 protein is CSSSFSGENTIYF. The CDR3 nucleotides read TGTTCCAGCAGCTTCTCGGGGGAGAACACCATATATTTT.

This clone has just one count. V usage is TRBV19 and J usage is TRBJ2-1; a possible D gene is TRBD2 (5 bases). V was clipped by 5 bases and J by 4 bases, with 12 bases between them. The V gene's germline CDR1 is LNHDA and CDR2 SQIVND (reference sequence). The CDR3 runs 14 residues. The CDR3 DNA is TGTGCCAGTAGTCGAGGGCCCTCGTACAATGAGCAGTTCTTC. It is translated as CASSRGPSYNEQFF.

CDR3 in amino acids: CATSRDGSLGEQYF. The CDR3 DNA reads TGTGCCACCAGCAGAGATGGTTCATTAGGAGAGCAGTACTTC. The J gene is TRBJ2-5, the V gene TRBV15; D is unresolved. In germline, CDR1 is LNHNV, CDR2 YYDKDF (reference sequence). The germline V and J ends were trimmed by 0 bases and 11 bases, with 16 bases remaining between them. The CDR3 consists of 14 residues.